A selection of T cell receptor beta chains follows, all from one sample in a study of blood T cell repertoires in COVID-19. Profiled with immunoSEQ multiplex PCR; TCRdb holds only in-frame clones, not every one. The sample consists of about 300,000 clones, about 90% of them appearing once. Sequencing used peripheral blood. Receptors originate from a man between 18 and 35 years old who had recovered from COVID-19. Each CDR3 is given with its conserved first and last residue. The order of the fields is V gene, J gene, CDR3 protein.

v_call: TRBV12-5; j_call: TRBJ1-5; cdr3_aa: CASGSGLNQPQHF
v_call: TRBV27; j_call: TRBJ2-2; cdr3_aa: CASSQPGFLNGDGELFF
v_call: TRBV3-1/TRBV3-2; j_call: TRBJ1-2; cdr3_aa: CASSQGTGINYGYTF
v_call: TRBV7-9; j_call: TRBJ2-1; cdr3_aa: CASSAAGLAGVSSYNEQFF
v_call: TRBV27; j_call: TRBJ2-5; cdr3_aa: CASSLMPRRGILETQYF
v_call: TRBV6-6; j_call: TRBJ2-3; cdr3_aa: CASRISGGGTDTQYF
v_call: TRBV5-1; j_call: TRBJ2-3; cdr3_aa: CASSLLGHTDTQYF
v_call: TRBV11-3; j_call: TRBJ1-2; cdr3_aa: CASSLVRAGETFYGYTF
v_call: TRBV29-1; j_call: TRBJ1-1; cdr3_aa: CSVTDRGRGEAFF
v_call: TRBV5-1; j_call: TRBJ1-4; cdr3_aa: CASSLDEGSEKLFF
v_call: TRBV29-1; j_call: TRBJ1-2; cdr3_aa: CSVEDPGRGVRGYTF
v_call: TRBV5-6; j_call: TRBJ2-3; cdr3_aa: CASSLRTSGSTDTQYF
v_call: TRBV11-2; j_call: TRBJ2-7; cdr3_aa: CASSFLLVSRPSGEQYF
v_call: TRBV27; j_call: TRBJ2-3; cdr3_aa: CASSPQGLAGAVDTQYF
v_call: TRBV27; j_call: TRBJ1-2; cdr3_aa: CASSLSQQGAGYGYTF
v_call: TRBV6-5; j_call: TRBJ1-2; cdr3_aa: CASSYETGGLSYTF
v_call: TRBV14; j_call: TRBJ2-3; cdr3_aa: CASSQSGGVAQYF
v_call: TRBV7-3; j_call: TRBJ2-2; cdr3_aa: CASSRGGINTGELFF
v_call: TRBV6-5; j_call: TRBJ2-7; cdr3_aa: CASSYSIGGATYEQYF
v_call: TRBV5-6; j_call: TRBJ1-6; cdr3_aa: CASSPGGSSYNSPLHF
v_call: TRBV19; j_call: TRBJ1-2; cdr3_aa: CASSTLDSYGYTF
v_call: TRBV3-1/TRBV3-2; j_call: TRBJ1-2; cdr3_aa: CASSQGKNSQPTAGYTF
v_call: TRBV20-1; j_call: TRBJ1-1; cdr3_aa: CSASHLGAGVNTEAFF
v_call: TRBV3-1/TRBV3-2; j_call: TRBJ2-1; cdr3_aa: CASSPSLDVNEQFF
v_call: TRBV29-1; j_call: TRBJ2-5; cdr3_aa: CSVEATGETQYF
v_call: TRBV11-2; j_call: TRBJ2-7; cdr3_aa: CASSSLGDSPYEQYF
v_call: TRBV11-2; j_call: TRBJ2-7; cdr3_aa: CASSSTLLSSYEQYF
v_call: TRBV5-6; j_call: TRBJ1-2; cdr3_aa: CASSSQGSGSYTF
v_call: TRBV2; j_call: TRBJ2-5; cdr3_aa: CASSWTSEGKETQYF
v_call: TRBV6-5; j_call: TRBJ2-7; cdr3_aa: CASSSQDSYEQYF
v_call: TRBV4-1; j_call: TRBJ1-2; cdr3_aa: CASNQDTLKNSGYTF
v_call: TRBV4-2; j_call: TRBJ2-7; cdr3_aa: CASSQDPSGAYEQYF
v_call: TRBV10-3; j_call: TRBJ1-2; cdr3_aa: CAIRGLSDGYTF
v_call: TRBV29-1; j_call: TRBJ2-1; cdr3_aa: CSVGHASGSFYNEQFF
v_call: TRBV27; j_call: TRBJ1-1; cdr3_aa: CASSWARTGPTEAFF
v_call: TRBV19; j_call: TRBJ2-7; cdr3_aa: CASRGGLASSYEQYF
v_call: TRBV4-3; j_call: TRBJ2-2; cdr3_aa: CASSQDIRDTGELFF
v_call: TRBV3-1/TRBV3-2; j_call: TRBJ1-1; cdr3_aa: CASSRRGTTEAFF
v_call: TRBV12-3/TRBV12-4; j_call: TRBJ2-7; cdr3_aa: CASARTSSYEQYF
v_call: TRBV27; j_call: TRBJ2-7; cdr3_aa: CASSPRDYTYEQYF
v_call: TRBV19; j_call: TRBJ2-7; cdr3_aa: CASSMAGQGRTYEQYF
v_call: TRBV29-1; j_call: TRBJ1-2; cdr3_aa: CSVEIGGVGYGYTF